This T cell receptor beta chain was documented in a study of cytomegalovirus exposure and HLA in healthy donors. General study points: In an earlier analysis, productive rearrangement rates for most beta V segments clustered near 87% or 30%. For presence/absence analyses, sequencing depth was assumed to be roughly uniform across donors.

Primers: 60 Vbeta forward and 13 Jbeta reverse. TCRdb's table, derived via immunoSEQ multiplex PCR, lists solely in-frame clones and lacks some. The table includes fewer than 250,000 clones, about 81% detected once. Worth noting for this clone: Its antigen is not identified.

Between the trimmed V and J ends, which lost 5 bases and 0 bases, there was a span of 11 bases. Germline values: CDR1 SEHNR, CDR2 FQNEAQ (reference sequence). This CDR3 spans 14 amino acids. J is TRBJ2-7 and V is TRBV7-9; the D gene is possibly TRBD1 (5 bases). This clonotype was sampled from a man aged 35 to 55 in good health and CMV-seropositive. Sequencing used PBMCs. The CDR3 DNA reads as TGTGCCAGCAGCCAGGTCAGGGACTCCTACGAGCAGTACTTC. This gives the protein CASSQVRDSYEQYF.